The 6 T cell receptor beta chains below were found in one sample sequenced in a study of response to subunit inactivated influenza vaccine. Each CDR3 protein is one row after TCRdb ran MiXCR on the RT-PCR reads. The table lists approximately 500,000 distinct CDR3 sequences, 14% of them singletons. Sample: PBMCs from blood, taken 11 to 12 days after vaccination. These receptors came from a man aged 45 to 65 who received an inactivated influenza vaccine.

The CDR3 protein is CSARVAGVNGGAFF. In DNA form, the CDR3 reads TGCAGTGCTAGAGTTGCAGGGGTAAATGGGGGAGCTTTCTTT. V usage is TRBV20-1 and J usage is TRBJ1-1; tentative D call: TRBD1 (6 bases). Germline assignment: CDR1 DFQATT and CDR2 SNEGSKA (reference sequence). Trimming cost V 1 base and J 10 bases, with 19 bases left between them. The CDR3 extends over 14 amino acids.

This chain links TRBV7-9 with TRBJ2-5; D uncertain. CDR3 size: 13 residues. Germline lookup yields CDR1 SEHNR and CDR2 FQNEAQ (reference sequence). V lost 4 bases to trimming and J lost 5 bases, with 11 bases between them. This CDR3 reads CASSSPQEETQYF. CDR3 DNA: TGTGCCAGCAGCTCGCCACAAGAGGAGACCCAGTACTTC.

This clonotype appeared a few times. CDR3 nucleotides: TGTGCCAGTAGTATAAGACAGGGGCGCAGGAATCAGCCCCAGCATTTT. Its translation is CASSIRQGRRNQPQHF. V and J are TRBV19 and TRBJ1-5, with TRBD1 matching 8 bases. The CDR3 consists of 16 residues. The trim removed 2 bases at V and 4 bases at J, leaving 7 bases unmatched. Germline V gene data show CDR1 as LNHDA and CDR2 as SQIVND (reference sequence).

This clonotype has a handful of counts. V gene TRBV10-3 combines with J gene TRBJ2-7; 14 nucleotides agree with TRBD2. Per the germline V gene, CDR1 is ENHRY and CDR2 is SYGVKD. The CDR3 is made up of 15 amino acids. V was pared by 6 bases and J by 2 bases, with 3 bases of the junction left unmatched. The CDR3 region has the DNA TGTGCCATCAGCCAGGGACTAGCGGGAGCCTACGAGCAGTACTTC. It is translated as CAISQGLAGAYEQYF.

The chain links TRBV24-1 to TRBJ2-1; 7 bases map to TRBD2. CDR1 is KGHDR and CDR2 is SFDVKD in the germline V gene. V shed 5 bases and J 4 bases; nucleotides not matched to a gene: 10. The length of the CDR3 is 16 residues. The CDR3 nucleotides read TGTGCCACCAGTGCCCTGGGGGGGGGACCTTACAATGAGCAGTTCTTC. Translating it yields CATSALGGGPYNEQFF.

The CDR3 protein is CSARRQGVNYGYTF. The CDR3 DNA reads TGCAGTGCTAGAAGGCAGGGTGTTAACTATGGCTACACCTTC. The chain combines TRBV20-1 with TRBJ1-2; D may be TRBD1 (5 bases). Germline CDR1 is DFQATT and CDR2 is SNEGSKA (reference sequence). Trimming shortened V by 2 bases and J by 1 base, and 11 bases separated the two germline ends. This CDR3 region has 14 residues.